One and the same sample provided the 25 T cell receptor beta chains below, sequenced in a study of beta chain features in type 1 diabetes. Every bit of the isolated RNA underwent reverse transcription, so sequencing read expressed TCRB transcripts. Method: immunoSEQ multiplex PCR; TCRdb's copy keeps in-frame clones and lacks some. The data show around 20,000 clones, with roughly 69% seen just once and around 4.4% held by the top ten. No cognate antigen is known for these TCRs. Notes on the study in general: Patients with Type 1 diabetes showed moderately but significantly shorter TCRB CDR3s in all four CD4+ subsets.

The sequencing sample was made of Tregs from blood. These receptors were collected from a man aged 18 to 35 with type 1 diabetes.

The V and J genes are TRBV28 and TRBJ2-7, with TRBD2 identical over 10 bases. The junction had 12 bases not matched to a gene; V was cut back by 5 bases and J by 5 bases. CDR3 size: 16 residues. CDR1 and CDR2 (germline): MDHEN, SYDVKM. CDR3 nucleotides: TGTGCCAGCAGTCCACAGTGGGCTAGCGGGAGTGACGAGCAGTACTTC. The encoded protein is CASSPQWASGSDEQYF.

CDR3: CASSFARRAGSPLHF. Here the CDR3 DNA reads TGTGCCAGCAGTTTTGCGCGGAGGGCCGGGTCACCCCTCCACTTT. This chain connects TRBV28 to TRBJ1-6; D is uncertain. V dropped 3 bases and J dropped 10 bases, with 16 bases sitting between them. The CDR3 extends over 15 amino acids. From germline, CDR1 is MDHEN and CDR2 SYDVKM.

This clone was detected only a few times. The gene calls are TRBV9 and TRBJ2-2; D perhaps matches TRBD2 (6 bases). The CDR3 totals 14 residues. The V and J ends lost 2 bases and 5 bases respectively, with 10 bases between them. CDR1 and CDR2 (germline): SGDLS, YYNGEE. Written as DNA, the CDR3 is TGTGCCAGCAGCGTTGGACTAACGACCGGGGAGCTGTTTTTT. Residues: CASSVGLTTGELFF. Filled out from reference TRBV9 and TRBJ2-2, the complete variable domain reads DSGVTQTPKHLITATGQRVTLRCSPRSGDLSVYWYQQSLDQGLQFLIQYYNGEERAKGNILERFSAQQFPDLHSELNLSSLELGDSALYFCASSVGLTTGELFFGEGSRLTVL.

This sequence joins TRBV7-9 and TRBJ1-2; no clear D gene. CDR1 is SEHNR, CDR2 FQNEAQ, per germline (reference sequence). The CDR3 contains 12 residues. The V end lost 6 bases, the J end lost 1 base, and 6 bases lay between the germline ends. CDR3 DNA: TGTGCCAGCAGGGCCAATAACTATGGCTACACCTTC. This encodes CASRANNYGYTF.

In this sample, this clone turned up a few times. V is TRBV7-2 and J is TRBJ1-1, with D perhaps TRBD1 (5 bases). The CDR3 totals 18 residues. Germline CDR1 is SGHTA and CDR2 is FQGNSA. The V and J ends lost 1 base and 0 bases respectively, with 18 bases between them. The CDR3 spells CASSLVGAGPYVNTEAFF. For the CDR3, the DNA is TGTGCCAGCAGCTTAGTTGGGGCAGGGCCTTACGTGAACACTGAAGCTTTCTTT.

This chain connects TRBV2 to TRBJ1-2; 7 nucleotides line up with TRBD1. This CDR3 contains 14 residues. Germline lookup yields CDR1 SNHLY and CDR2 FYNNEI. V shed 6 bases and J 2 bases; nucleotides not matched to a gene: 6. The CDR3 DNA sequence: TGTGCCAGCAGCCTGAGGACAGGAAACTATGGCTACACCTTC. Translated, it gives CASSLRTGNYGYTF.

The rearrangement uses TRBV15 and TRBJ1-6, with D hard to call. Germline V gives CDR1 LNHNV, CDR2 YYDKDF (reference sequence). The CDR3 consists of 19 residues. V was cut by 0 bases and J by 0 bases, with 15 bases left in between. This CDR3 is CATSRDLGRSSSYNSPLHF. The CDR3 DNA reads TGTGCCACCAGCAGAGATCTTGGCAGGTCGAGCTCCTATAATTCACCCCTCCACTTT.

This clone was seen a few times. The chain carries TRBV29-1 and TRBJ2-7; 7 bases map to TRBD1. Germline V gene sequence: CDR1 SQVTM, CDR2 ANQGSEA. V trimming: 4 bases; J trimming: 9 bases; junction bases outside the gene matches: 9. The CDR3 has 12 residues. CDR3 sequence reads: CSVGHRGVGQYF. The DNA of the CDR3 is TGCAGCGTTGGTCACAGGGGCGTTGGGCAGTACTTC.

The chain is built from TRBV5-4 and TRBJ2-5; 7 nucleotides agree with TRBD1. Germline V gives CDR1 SGHNT, CDR2 YYREEE (reference sequence). The CDR3 loop spans 15 amino acids. With V trimmed by 3 bases and J by 4 bases, 9 bases remained unmatched. The chain's CDR3 is CASSSGTAAGETQYF. CDR3 coding DNA: TGTGCCAGCAGCTCAGGGACAGCCGCGGGAGAGACCCAGTACTTC.

Written as DNA, the CDR3 is TGCGCCAGCACCCGGGGAGGGGCTGTGACTGAAGCTTTCTTT. Translating it yields CASTRGGAVTEAFF. The J gene is TRBJ1-1, the V gene TRBV5-1, with D maybe TRBD1 (5 bases). Trimming removed 6 bases from V and 5 bases from J, with 17 bases in between. Germline lookup yields CDR1 SGHRS and CDR2 YFSETQ. The CDR3 has 14 amino acids.

The J gene is TRBJ1-5, the V gene TRBV7-2; D is ambiguous. Per germline, CDR1 SGHTA and CDR2 FQGNSA. V was trimmed by 1 base and J by 5 bases, leaving 6 bases between them. There are 13 residues in the CDR3. The CDR3 reads CASSLEADQPQHF. The CDR3 coding sequence is TGTGCCAGCAGCTTAGAAGCTGATCAGCCCCAGCATTTT.

The rearrangement joins TRBV5-8 to TRBJ2-1; a weak D match, TRBD1 (5 bases). Trimming removed 2 bases at V and 8 bases at J, with 8 bases between. There are 12 residues in the CDR3. Germline CDR1 reads SGHTS; CDR2 reads YDEGEE. This CDR3 reads CASSLTGHEQFF. The CDR3 coding sequence is TGTGCCAGCAGCTTAACAGGCCATGAGCAGTTCTTC. Looking up the rest from reference TRBV5-8 and TRBJ2-1 gives the full variable domain: EAGVTQSPTHLIKTRGQQATLRCSPISGHTSVYWYQQALGLGLQFLLWYDEGEERNRGNFPPRFSGRQFPNYSSELNVNALELEDSALYLCASSLTGHEQFFGPGTRLTVL.

This rearrangement joins TRBV5-1 to TRBJ1-2, with 8 bases fitting TRBD1. V trimming: 4 bases; J trimming: 4 bases; junction bases outside the gene matches: 9. This CDR3 is built from 15 residues. Germline V gene sequence: CDR1 SGHRS, CDR2 YFSETQ. The CDR3 DNA reads as TGCGCCAGCAGCCCTACCCCGGACAGGGCCTATGGCTACACCTTC. Protein sequence: CASSPTPDRAYGYTF.

V gene TRBV4-3 combines with J gene TRBJ2-3; TRBD1 might be the D (6 bases). Germline loops: CDR1 LGHNA, CDR2 YSLEER. The CDR3 has 18 amino acids. The ends were cut back, 4 bases at V and 0 bases at J, with 20 bases in the middle. In DNA form, the CDR3 reads TGCGCCAGCAGCCGCGTGAATTACTGGGGGCAAAGCACAGATACGCAGTATTTT. Protein sequence: CASSRVNYWGQSTDTQYF.

The rearrangement links TRBV11-2 to TRBJ2-3; D unresolved. With 3 bases removed from V and 3 bases from J, the gap between germline ends came to 13 bases. There are 15 residues in the CDR3. Germline values: CDR1 SGHAT, CDR2 FQNNGV. CDR3 sequence reads: CASSFVGQTTDTQYF. CDR3 bases: TGTGCCAGCAGCTTCGTGGGCCAAACTACAGATACGCAGTATTTT.

This chain joins TRBV7-2 and TRBJ1-6; 8 bases align to TRBD1. CDR3 length: 14 amino acids. Germline V CDR1 and CDR2: SGHTA, FQGNSA. Trimming removed 2 bases from V and 7 bases from J; junction bases left unmatched: 1. The CDR3 region is CASSLQGANSPLHF. CDR3 nucleotides: TGTGCCAGCAGCTTACAGGGGGCGAATTCACCCCTCCACTTT.

This chain joins TRBV7-9 and TRBJ1-4; TRBD1 aligns across 11 bases. The CDR3 runs 15 residues. CDR1 and CDR2 (germline): SEHNR, FQNEAQ (reference sequence). The V and J ends lost 3 bases and 8 bases, in that order; junction bases with no gene match: 5. CDR3 protein: CASSLTRDRGEKLFF. CDR3 bases: TGTGCCAGCAGCTTGACCCGGGACAGGGGGGAAAAACTGTTTTTT.

The CDR3 here is CASSGSNYGYTF. CDR3 bases: TGTGCCAGCAGTGGGAGTAACTATGGCTACACCTTC. The chain links TRBV27 to TRBJ1-2; D gene unclear. This CDR3 contains 12 residues. Germline loops: CDR1 MNHEY, CDR2 SMNVEV (reference sequence). V was trimmed by 5 bases and J by 1 base, leaving 5 bases between them.

This clone was recorded a few times. The V call is TRBV27, the J call TRBJ1-1; perhaps TRBD1 as D (5 bases). The CDR3 is 14 amino acids. Trimming cost V 6 bases and J 5 bases, with 16 bases left between them. The germline V gene has CDR1 MNHEY and CDR2 SMNVEV (reference sequence). CDR3: CASSPRVGQTEAFF. CDR3 nucleotide sequence: TGTGCCAGCAGCCCCAGGGTAGGGCAGACTGAAGCTTTCTTT.

This clone occurred a few times. The J gene is TRBJ2-2, the V gene TRBV5-8; D is unresolved. CDR1 is SGHTS, CDR2 YDEGEE, per germline. This CDR3 has 13 amino acids. Between the trimmed V and J ends, which lost 2 bases and 5 bases, there was a span of 7 bases. The CDR3 nucleotides read TGTGCCAGCAGCTTATTAGTTACCGGGGAGCTGTTTTTT. Protein: CASSLLVTGELFF.

This sequence joins TRBV6-5 and TRBJ2-4; no definite D call. The CDR3 covers 15 residues. The ends were cut back, 7 bases at V and 0 bases at J, with 13 bases in the middle. CDR1 MNHEY and CDR2 SVGAGI come from the germline V gene. CDR3 sequence reads: CASTESPGAKNIQYF. The CDR3 region has the DNA TGTGCCAGCACCGAAAGCCCTGGAGCCAAAAACATTCAGTACTTC.

The V call is TRBV18, the J call TRBJ2-7; TRBD1 might be the D (6 bases). V shed 6 bases and J shed 6 bases, with 21 bases lying between them. Germline values: CDR1 KGHSH, CDR2 LQKENI. The CDR3 extends over 15 amino acids. The CDR3 DNA reads as TGTGCCAGCTCGTCTCAAACAGGGATCGGGCGCGAGCAGTACTTC. Its protein is CASSSQTGIGREQYF.

The chain combines TRBV7-9 with TRBJ1-3; unclear D gene. There are 15 residues in the CDR3. Germline-derived CDR1 and CDR2 are SEHNR and FQNEAQ (reference sequence). Trimming left V 5 bases short and J 4 bases short, with 15 bases between. The CDR3 protein is CASSPAGQQGNTIYF. The CDR3 coding sequence is TGTGCCAGCAGCCCGGCTGGGCAGCAAGGAAACACCATATATTTT.

The J gene is TRBJ2-1, the V gene TRBV9; a possible D gene is TRBD2 (6 bases). This CDR3 region has 16 residues. Deletions cut 4 bases from V and 0 bases from J, with 14 bases between. In germline, CDR1 is SGDLS, CDR2 YYNGEE. The DNA of the CDR3 is TGTGCCAGCAGCTCGCTCCGGGACTCCTCCTACAATGAGCAGTTCTTC. The encoded protein is CASSSLRDSSYNEQFF.

The V call is TRBV7-9, the J call TRBJ2-6; D may be TRBD1 (6 bases). The CDR3 spans 18 residues. V was cut by 7 bases and J by 3 bases, with 22 bases left in between. CDR1 is SEHNR and CDR2 is FQNEAQ in the germline V gene (reference sequence). The CDR3 DNA follows: TGTGCCAGCACCAAGAAACCCACAGGGTTGGGTGGGGCCAACGTCCTGACTTTC. It is translated as CASTKKPTGLGGANVLTF.